This T cell receptor (beta chain) was recorded in a study of cytomegalovirus exposure and HLA in healthy donors. Across the study: Most genotyped donors, over 70% of about 400, had Caucasian-associated genetic ancestry.

The V and J ends lost 1 base and 5 bases, in that order; junction bases with no gene match: 7. Germline assignment: CDR1 SGHVS and CDR2 FQNEAQ. The CDR3 totals 17 residues. This clone was recorded only once. PCR involved 60 Vbeta and 13 Jbeta primers. Clones were read by immunoSEQ multiplex PCR, and TCRdb kept only the in-frame ones, dropping some. The sample yields under 70,000 clones, roughly 74% seen once. The sequence was obtained from a man in his forties in good health and CMV-seropositive. This rearrangement joins TRBV7-8 to TRBJ2-1, with TRBD2 matching over 11 bases. Sequenced material: PBMCs. The CDR3 is CASSLGRLAGSDNEQFF. The CDR3 nucleotides read TGTGCCAGCAGCTTAGGCAGACTAGCGGGGAGTGACAATGAGCAGTTCTTC.